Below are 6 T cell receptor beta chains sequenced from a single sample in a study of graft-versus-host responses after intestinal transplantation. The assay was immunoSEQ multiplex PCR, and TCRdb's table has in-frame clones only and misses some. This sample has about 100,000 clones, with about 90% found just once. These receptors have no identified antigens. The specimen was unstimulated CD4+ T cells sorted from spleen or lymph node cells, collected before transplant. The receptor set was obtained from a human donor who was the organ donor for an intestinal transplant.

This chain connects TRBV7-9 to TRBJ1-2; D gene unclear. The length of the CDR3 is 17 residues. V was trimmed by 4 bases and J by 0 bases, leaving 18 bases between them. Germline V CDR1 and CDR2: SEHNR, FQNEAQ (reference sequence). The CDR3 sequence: CASSSNGVQRTNYGYTF. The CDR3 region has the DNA TGTGCCAGCAGCTCCAACGGGGTTCAAAGAACTAACTATGGCTACACCTTC.

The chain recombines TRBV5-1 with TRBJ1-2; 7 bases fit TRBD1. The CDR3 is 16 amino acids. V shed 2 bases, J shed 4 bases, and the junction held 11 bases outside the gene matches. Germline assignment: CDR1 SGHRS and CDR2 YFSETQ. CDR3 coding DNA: TGCGCCAGCAGCTTATCCTACAGGGGAGGCGGCTATGGCTACACCTTC. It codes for CASSLSYRGGGYGYTF.

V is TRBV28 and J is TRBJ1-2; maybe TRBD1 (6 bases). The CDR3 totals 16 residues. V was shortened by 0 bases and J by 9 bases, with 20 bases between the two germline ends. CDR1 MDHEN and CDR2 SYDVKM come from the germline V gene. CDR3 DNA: TGTGCCAGCAGTTTATGGGTCCAGGGGAGGGCCAATAGCTACACCTTC. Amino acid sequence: CASSLWVQGRANSYTF.

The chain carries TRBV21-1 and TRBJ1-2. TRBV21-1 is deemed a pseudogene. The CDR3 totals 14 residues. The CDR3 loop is CASSKQTSNYGYTF. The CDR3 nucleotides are TGTGCCAGCAGCAAACAGACTTCTAACTATGGCTACACCTTC.

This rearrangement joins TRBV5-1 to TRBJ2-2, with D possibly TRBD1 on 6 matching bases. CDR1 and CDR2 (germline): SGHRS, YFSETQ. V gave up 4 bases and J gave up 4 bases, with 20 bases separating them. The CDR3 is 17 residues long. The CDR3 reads CASSVNSGQTLTGELFF. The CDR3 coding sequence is TGCGCCAGCAGCGTCAACAGCGGACAGACTCTCACCGGGGAGCTGTTTTTT.

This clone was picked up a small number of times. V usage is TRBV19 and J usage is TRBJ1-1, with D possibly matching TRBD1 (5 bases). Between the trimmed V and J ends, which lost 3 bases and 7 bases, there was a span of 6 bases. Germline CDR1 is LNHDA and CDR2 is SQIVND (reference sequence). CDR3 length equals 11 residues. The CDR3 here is CASSMQGEAFF. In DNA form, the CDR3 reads TGTGCCAGTAGTATGCAGGGTGAAGCTTTCTTT. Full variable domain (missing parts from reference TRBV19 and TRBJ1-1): DGGITQSPKYLFRKEGQNVTLSCEQNLNHDAMYWYRQDPGQGLRLIYYSQIVNDFQKGDIAEGYSVSREKKESFPLTVTSAQKNPTAFYLCASSMQGEAFFGQGTRLTVV.